These 25 T cell receptor beta chains originate from one sample sequenced in a study of T cell responses to AZD1222 COVID-19 vaccine. Some clones are missing from TCRdb's copy, which holds only in-frame ones; the method was immunoSEQ multiplex PCR. Of more than 100,000 clones in the sample, around 92% were seen once. The sample here was peripheral blood, taken 28 days after the second AZD1222 dose. The origin of the receptors is an adult who received the AZD1222 COVID-19 vaccine.

V gene TRBV27 combines with J gene TRBJ1-1, with D possibly TRBD1 on 5 matching bases. V was clipped by 3 bases and J by 2 bases, with 10 bases between them. This CDR3 has 14 amino acids. CDR1 is MNHEY and CDR2 is SMNVEV in the germline V gene (reference sequence). The CDR3 is CASSFPGHNTEAFF. The CDR3 DNA sequence: TGTGCCAGCAGTTTCCCCGGACATAACACTGAAGCTTTCTTT.

CDR3 DNA: TGTGCCAGCAGTCCAGCGGGAGAGACCCAGTACTTC. Protein sequence: CASSPAGETQYF. The chain employs TRBV6-6 and TRBJ2-5; possibly TRBD2 for D (6 bases). V was trimmed by 5 bases and J by 4 bases, leaving 8 bases between them. CDR3 size: 12 residues. In germline, CDR1 is MNHNY, CDR2 SVGAGI (reference sequence).

The chain is built from TRBV28 and TRBJ1-5; D is unclear. Trimming removed 3 bases from V and 5 bases from J, with 5 bases in between. CDR1 is MDHEN, CDR2 SYDVKM, per germline. The CDR3 loop spans 12 amino acids. The CDR3 is CASSFSDQPQHF. DNA for the CDR3: TGTGCCAGCAGTTTCTCCGATCAGCCCCAGCATTTT.

The rearrangement uses TRBV9 and TRBJ2-7; either TRBD1 or TRBD2 may supply D (5 bases each). Germline V lookup: CDR1 SGDLS, CDR2 YYNGEE. This CDR3 is built from 15 residues. The V gene lost 3 bases and the J gene lost 2 bases, with 15 bases spanning the gap. The CDR3 DNA follows: TGTGCCAGCAGCGCAACCGGGACGGAGACCTACGAGCAGTACTTC. Translation: CASSATGTETYEQYF.

The chain carries TRBV7-8 and TRBJ1-2, with D unresolved. CDR1 and CDR2 from the germline V gene are SGHVS and FQNEAQ. Trimming pared 1 base from V and 7 bases from J, leaving 10 bases between. The CDR3 is 13 residues long. CDR3 sequence: CASSLGTATGYTF. The DNA for the CDR3 is TGTGCCAGCAGCTTAGGAACCGCTACTGGCTACACCTTC.

The V call is TRBV10-2, the J call TRBJ1-1; weak D call: TRBD1 (6 bases). This CDR3 region has 13 residues. Per germline, CDR1 WSHSY and CDR2 SAAADI. The germline V and J ends were trimmed by 9 bases and 0 bases, with 11 bases remaining between them. The DNA for the CDR3 is TGCGCCAGTACAGGACAGTTGAACACTGAAGCTTTCTTT. Encoded protein: CASTGQLNTEAFF.

V usage is TRBV6-5 and J usage is TRBJ2-1; the D is unclear. The V gene's germline CDR1 is MNHEY and CDR2 SVGAGI. The CDR3 loop spans 14 amino acids. With 7 bases removed from V and 0 bases from J, the gap between germline ends came to 10 bases. CDR3 protein: CASKAISSYNEQFF. The CDR3 DNA follows: TGTGCCAGCAAGGCCATAAGCTCCTACAATGAGCAGTTCTTC.

The J gene is TRBJ1-3, the V gene TRBV5-5, with a tentative D call TRBD1 (5 bases). CDR3 length: 15 amino acids. CDR1 is SGHKS and CDR2 is YYEKEE in the germline V gene (reference sequence). V lost 0 bases and J 2 bases, leaving 9 bases between the germline ends. CDR3 loop: CASSLEPGPGNTIYF. CDR3 sequence (DNA): TGTGCCAGCAGCTTGGAACCAGGGCCTGGAAACACCATATATTTT.

The chain combines TRBV20-1 with TRBJ2-1; D is unresolved. Trimming removed 3 bases from V and 3 bases from J, with 9 bases in between. Germline CDR1 is DFQATT and CDR2 is SNEGSKA (reference sequence). The CDR3 has 13 residues. CDR3 nucleotide sequence: TGCAGTGCTAGTAAGGCCGTCTACAATGAGCAGTTCTTC. Amino acids: CSASKAVYNEQFF.

The chain has TRBV5-6 and TRBJ2-7, with TRBD1 matching 11 bases. V lost 4 bases and J lost 11; bases outside the gene matches: 5. There are 12 residues in the CDR3. Germline values: CDR1 SGHDT, CDR2 YYEEEE. CDR3 amino acids: CASSQGQGEEYF. In DNA form, the CDR3 reads TGTGCCAGCAGCCAGGGACAGGGGGAGGAGTACTTC.

The chain combines TRBV5-4 with TRBJ2-6; no clear D gene. Germline V gene data show CDR1 as SGHNT and CDR2 as YYREEE (reference sequence). V was clipped by 4 bases and J by 0 bases, with 8 bases between them. The CDR3 runs to 15 residues. In nucleotides, the CDR3 is TGTGCCAGCAGCGCAAAATCCTCTGGGGCCAACGTCCTGACTTTC. This encodes CASSAKSSGANVLTF.

This sequence joins TRBV12-3 or TRBV12-4 and TRBJ1-1; D call uncertain. Trimming took off 7 bases at V and 0 bases at J, with 9 bases between the two ends. This CDR3 spans 13 amino acids. The CDR3 is CASNINMNTEAFF. CDR3 in DNA: TGTGCCAGCAATATCAACATGAACACTGAAGCTTTCTTT.

This rearrangement joins TRBV29-1 to TRBJ2-2; 7 bases fit TRBD1. Germline loops: CDR1 SQVTM, CDR2 ANQGSEA. The V segment lost 7 bases and the J segment 2 bases; nucleotides outside the gene matches: 13. This CDR3 is 16 amino acids long. CDR3 in DNA: TGCAGCGCTCTAGGGGACAGTCTATTTAACACCGGGGAGCTGTTTTTT. It specifies CSALGDSLFNTGELFF.

The CDR3 nucleotides are TGTGCCAGCAGTTTAGGAGGGACAGGCAGCAATCAGCCCCAGCATTTT. It is translated as CASSLGGTGSNQPQHF. This chain connects TRBV28 to TRBJ1-5, with 8 bases fitting TRBD1. This CDR3 region has 16 residues. Germline V gene data show CDR1 as MDHEN and CDR2 as SYDVKM. With V trimmed by 2 bases and J by 1 base, 4 bases remained unmatched.

The chain couples TRBV25-1 to TRBJ1-4; D not resolved. Trimming shortened V by 8 bases and J by 0 bases, and 7 bases separated the two germline ends. The CDR3 is made up of 13 amino acids. Germline loops: CDR1 MGHDK, CDR2 SYGVNS. CDR3: CASCGATNEKLFF. Written as DNA, the CDR3 is TGTGCCAGCTGCGGAGCAACTAATGAAAAACTGTTTTTT.

The chain combines TRBV7-2 with TRBJ2-1; 13 nucleotides agree with TRBD2. This CDR3 comprises 17 residues. Germline V gene lookup returns CDR1 SGHTA and CDR2 FQGNSA. V lost 5 bases to trimming and J lost 7 bases; unmatched junction nucleotides: 11. This CDR3 reads CASSATSGGAWGNEQFF. The CDR3 DNA reads as TGTGCCAGCAGCGCCACTAGCGGGGGGGCTTGGGGAAATGAGCAGTTCTTC.

This chain links TRBV7-8 with TRBJ2-3; 7 nucleotides align to TRBD2. This CDR3 contains 14 residues. The germline CDR1 and CDR2 sequences are SGHVS and FQNEAQ. J lost 2 bases, V lost 5 bases, and 4 bases had no gene match. The CDR3: CASSRAGITDTQYF. As DNA, the CDR3 is TGTGCCAGCAGCCGAGCGGGAATCACAGATACGCAGTATTTT. Together with reference TRBV7-8 and TRBJ2-3, the CDR3 gives the full variable domain: GAGVSQSPRYKVAKRGQDVALRCDPISGHVSLFWYQQALGQGPEFLTYFQNEAQLDKSGLPSDRFFAERPEGSVSTLKIQRTQQEDSAVYLCASSRAGITDTQYFGPGTRLTVL.

The V and J genes are TRBV5-1 and TRBJ1-2; a possible D gene is TRBD1 (5 bases). The CDR3 is 13 amino acids. CDR1 and CDR2 from the germline V gene are SGHRS and YFSETQ. The V end was cut by 5 bases, the J end by 4 bases, with 12 bases between. This CDR3 is CASSLWRGYGYTF. Written as DNA, the CDR3 is TGCGCCAGCAGTCTCTGGAGGGGCTATGGCTACACCTTC.

The chain carries TRBV6-5 and TRBJ1-6, with D possibly being TRBD1 (5 bases). From germline, CDR1 is MNHEY and CDR2 SVGAGI. V was pared by 3 bases and J by 9 bases, with 9 bases between. The CDR3 totals 13 residues. Here the CDR3 reads CASSYQGVSPLHF. CDR3 sequence (DNA): TGTGCCAGCAGTTATCAGGGTGTTTCACCCCTCCACTTT.

This clone was seen more than once but under ten times. This chain uses TRBV9 with TRBJ2-2; D call uncertain. CDR1 and CDR2 from the germline V gene are SGDLS and YYNGEE. The CDR3 spans 13 residues. Trimming pared 0 bases from V and 4 bases from J, leaving 4 bases between. The CDR3 DNA is TGTGCCAGCAGCGTAGGTGCCACCGGGGAGCTGTTTTTT. Translated, it gives CASSVGATGELFF.

The V and J genes are TRBV6-6 and TRBJ2-7, with TRBD2 matching 11 bases. CDR1 is MNHNY, CDR2 SVGAGI, per germline (reference sequence). J gave up 7 bases and V 6 bases, and 29 bases lay outside the gene matches. The CDR3 runs to 21 residues. In DNA, the CDR3 is TGTGCCAGCAGCCCCACGCGACAGGGCAGGGGAGCTAGCGGGGGGTACGTTGAGCAGTACGTC. Translated, it gives CASSPTRQGRGASGGYVEQYV.

The rearrangement joins TRBV5-1 to TRBJ2-3; the match to TRBD2 covers 9 bases. The germline V gene encodes CDR1 SGHRS and CDR2 YFSETQ. The CDR3 covers 14 residues. After removal of 7 bases from V and 7 bases from J, the junction contained 10 bases not matched to a gene. The CDR3 here is CASGAGGRINTQYF. The CDR3 DNA sequence: TGCGCCAGCGGAGCGGGAGGACGGATTAATACGCAGTATTTT.

The CDR3, as DNA: TGTGCCAGCTCACCCGGGACAGGGGGCGCGTATGGTCAGCCCCAGCATTTT. Translating gives CASSPGTGGAYGQPQHF. V usage is TRBV18 and J usage is TRBJ1-5, with 12 bases fitting TRBD1. CDR1 is KGHSH and CDR2 is LQKENI in the germline V gene. With V trimmed by 3 bases and J by 6 bases, 9 bases remained unmatched. The CDR3 spans 17 residues.

Notes on this clone: Other DNA sequences within the sample encode an identical CDR3. The rearrangement links TRBV18 to TRBJ2-7; D gene uncertain. CDR1 KGHSH and CDR2 LQKENI come from the germline V gene. This CDR3 region has 13 residues. Deletions cut 3 bases from V and 0 bases from J, with 6 bases between. Here the CDR3 DNA reads TGTGCCAGCTCACCTCCGAGCTCCTACGAGCAGTACTTC. Encoded protein: CASSPPSSYEQYF.

This CDR3 reads CASRLRISGNTIYF. The DNA of the CDR3 is TGTGCCAGCAGGCTTAGAATCTCTGGAAACACCATATATTTT. This rearrangement joins TRBV2 to TRBJ1-3; no firm D call. Germline V gene lookup returns CDR1 SNHLY and CDR2 FYNNEI. Between the trimmed V and J ends, which lost 6 bases and 0 bases, there was a span of 9 bases. The CDR3 contains 14 residues.